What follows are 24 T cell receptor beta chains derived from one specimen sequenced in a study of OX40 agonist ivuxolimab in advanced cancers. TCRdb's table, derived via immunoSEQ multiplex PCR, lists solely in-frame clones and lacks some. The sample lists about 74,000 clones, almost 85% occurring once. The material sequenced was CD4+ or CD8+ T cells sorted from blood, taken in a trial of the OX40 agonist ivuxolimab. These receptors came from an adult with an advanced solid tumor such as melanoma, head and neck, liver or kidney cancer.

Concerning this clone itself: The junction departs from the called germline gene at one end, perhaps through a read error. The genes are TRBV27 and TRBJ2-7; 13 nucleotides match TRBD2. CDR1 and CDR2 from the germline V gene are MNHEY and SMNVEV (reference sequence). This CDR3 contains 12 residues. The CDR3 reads CASRSGTSGINF. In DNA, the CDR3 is TGTGCCAGCAGGTCCGGGACTAGCGGGATAAATTTC.

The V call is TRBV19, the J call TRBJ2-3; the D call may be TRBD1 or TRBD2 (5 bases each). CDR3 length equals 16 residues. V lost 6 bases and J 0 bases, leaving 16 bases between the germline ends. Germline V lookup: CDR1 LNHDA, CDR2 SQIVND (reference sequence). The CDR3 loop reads CASRPTPGRSTDTQYF. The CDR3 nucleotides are TGTGCCAGTAGACCCACACCGGGACGTAGCACAGATACGCAGTATTTT.

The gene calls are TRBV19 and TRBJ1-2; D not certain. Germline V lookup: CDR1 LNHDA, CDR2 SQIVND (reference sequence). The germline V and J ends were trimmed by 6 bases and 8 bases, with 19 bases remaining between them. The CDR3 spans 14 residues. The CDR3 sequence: CASRPLTPREGYTF. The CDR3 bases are TGTGCCAGTAGACCCCTCACCCCGCGGGAGGGCTACACCTTC. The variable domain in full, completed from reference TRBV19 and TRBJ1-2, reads DGGITQSPKYLFRKEGQNVTLSCEQNLNHDAMYWYRQDPGQGLRLIYYSQIVNDFQKGDIAEGYSVSREKKESFPLTVTSAQKNPTAFYLCASRPLTPREGYTFGSGTRLTVV.

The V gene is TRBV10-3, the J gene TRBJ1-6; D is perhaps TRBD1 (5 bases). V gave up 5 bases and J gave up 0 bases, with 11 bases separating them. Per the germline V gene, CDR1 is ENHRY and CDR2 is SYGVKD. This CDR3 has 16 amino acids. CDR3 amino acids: CAISSRGSSYNSPLHF. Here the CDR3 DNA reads TGTGCCATCAGTAGCCGGGGGAGCTCCTATAATTCACCCCTCCACTTT.

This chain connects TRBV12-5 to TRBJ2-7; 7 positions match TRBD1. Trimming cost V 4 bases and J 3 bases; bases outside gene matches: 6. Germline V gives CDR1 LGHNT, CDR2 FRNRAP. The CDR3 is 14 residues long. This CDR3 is CASGSGQTNYEQYF. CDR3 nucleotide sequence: TGTGCTAGTGGTTCGGGACAGACCAACTACGAGCAGTACTTC.

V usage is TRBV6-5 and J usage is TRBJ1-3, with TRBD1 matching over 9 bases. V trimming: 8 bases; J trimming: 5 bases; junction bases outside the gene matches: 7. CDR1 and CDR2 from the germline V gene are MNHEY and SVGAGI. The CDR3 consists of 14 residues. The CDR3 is CASAYRGPRNTIYF. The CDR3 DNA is TGTGCCAGCGCCTACAGGGGGCCCAGAAACACCATATATTTT.

DNA of the CDR3: TGTGCCAGCAGGCGGGGACAGGGGGTTGAACCTGAAGCTTTCTTT. Translation gives CASRRGQGVEPEAFF. This chain uses TRBV27 with TRBJ1-1; 11 bases map to TRBD1. The trim removed 6 bases at V and 6 bases at J, leaving 9 bases unmatched. The CDR3 sequence is 15 residues long. Germline lookup yields CDR1 MNHEY and CDR2 SMNVEV (reference sequence).

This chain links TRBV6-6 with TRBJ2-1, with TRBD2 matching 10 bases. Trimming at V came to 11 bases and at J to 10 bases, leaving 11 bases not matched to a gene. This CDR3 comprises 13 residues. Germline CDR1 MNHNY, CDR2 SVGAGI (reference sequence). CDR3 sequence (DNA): TGTGCCGGCACCGGGACTAGCGCGGGGGAGCAGTTCTTC. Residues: CAGTGTSAGEQFF.

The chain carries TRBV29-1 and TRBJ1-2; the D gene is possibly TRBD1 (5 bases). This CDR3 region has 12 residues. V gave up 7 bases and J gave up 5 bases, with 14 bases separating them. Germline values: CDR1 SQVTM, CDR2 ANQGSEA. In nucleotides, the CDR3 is TGCAGCGCCGAAGGTACAGGTTATGGCTACACCTTC. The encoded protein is CSAEGTGYGYTF.

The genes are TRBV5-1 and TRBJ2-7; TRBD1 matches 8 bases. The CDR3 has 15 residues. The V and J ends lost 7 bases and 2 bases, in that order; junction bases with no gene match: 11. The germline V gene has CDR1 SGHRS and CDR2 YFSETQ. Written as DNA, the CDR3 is TGCGCCAGCTCACGCTCGACAGGGGAGGCCTACGAGCAGTACTTC. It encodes CASSRSTGEAYEQYF. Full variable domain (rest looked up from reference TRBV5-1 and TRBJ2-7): KAGVTQTPRYLIKTRGQQVTLSCSPISGHRSVSWYQQTPGQGLQFLFEYFSETQRNKGNFPGRFSGRQFSNSRSEMNVSTLELGDSALYLCASSRSTGEAYEQYFGPGTRLTVT.

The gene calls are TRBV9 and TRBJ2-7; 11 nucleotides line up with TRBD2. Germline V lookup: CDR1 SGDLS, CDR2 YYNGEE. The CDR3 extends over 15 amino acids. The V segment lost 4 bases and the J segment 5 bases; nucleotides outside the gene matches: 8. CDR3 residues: CASSPRLAGNDEQYF. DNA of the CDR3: TGTGCCAGCAGCCCGCGACTAGCGGGAAACGACGAGCAGTACTTC. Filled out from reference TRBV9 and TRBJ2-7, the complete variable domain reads DSGVTQTPKHLITATGQRVTLRCSPRSGDLSVYWYQQSLDQGLQFLIQYYNGEERAKGNILERFSAQQFPDLHSELNLSSLELGDSALYFCASSPRLAGNDEQYFGPGTRLTVT.

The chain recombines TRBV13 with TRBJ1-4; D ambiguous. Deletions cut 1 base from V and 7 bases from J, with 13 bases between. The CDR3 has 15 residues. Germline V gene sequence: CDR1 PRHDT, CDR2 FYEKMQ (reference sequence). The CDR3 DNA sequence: TGTGCCAGCAGCTTAGCCAGGAATGGAGGTGAAAAACTGTTTTTT. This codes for CASSLARNGGEKLFF.

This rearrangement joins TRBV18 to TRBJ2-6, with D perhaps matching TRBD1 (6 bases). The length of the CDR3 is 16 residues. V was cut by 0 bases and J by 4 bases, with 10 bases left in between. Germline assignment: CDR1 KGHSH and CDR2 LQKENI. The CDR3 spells CASSPPQGRGANVLTF. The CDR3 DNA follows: TGTGCCAGCTCACCACCGCAGGGGCGGGGGGCCAACGTCCTGACTTTC.

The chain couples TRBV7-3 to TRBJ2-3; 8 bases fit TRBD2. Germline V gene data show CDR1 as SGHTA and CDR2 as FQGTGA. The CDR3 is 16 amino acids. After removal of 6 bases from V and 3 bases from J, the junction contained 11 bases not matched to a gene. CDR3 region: CASSPGLAVETDTQYF. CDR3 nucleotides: TGTGCCAGCAGTCCCGGACTAGCCGTCGAAACAGATACGCAGTATTTT.

CDR3 sequence reads: CASSQDPGQGTYEQYF. DNA for the CDR3: TGCGCCAGCAGCCAAGATCCGGGACAGGGCACCTACGAGCAGTACTTC. The gene calls are TRBV4-3 and TRBJ2-5, with TRBD1 identical over 9 bases. Near its end, the DNA agrees better with TRBJ2-7, so the J call may be wrong. This CDR3 contains 16 residues. Per the germline V gene, CDR1 is LGHNA and CDR2 is YSLEER.

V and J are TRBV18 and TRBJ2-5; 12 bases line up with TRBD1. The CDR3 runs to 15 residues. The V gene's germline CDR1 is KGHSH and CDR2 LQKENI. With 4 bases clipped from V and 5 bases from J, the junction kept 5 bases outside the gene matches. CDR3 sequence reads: CASSRGTGGRETQYF. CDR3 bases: TGTGCCAGCTCACGCGGGACAGGGGGCAGGGAGACCCAGTACTTC.

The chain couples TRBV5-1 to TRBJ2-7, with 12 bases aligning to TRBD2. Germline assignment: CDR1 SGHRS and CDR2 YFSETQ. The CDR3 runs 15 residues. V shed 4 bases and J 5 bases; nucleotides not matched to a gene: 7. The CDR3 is CASSPTSGSINEQYF. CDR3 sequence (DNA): TGCGCCAGCAGCCCGACTAGCGGGAGTATCAACGAGCAGTACTTC.

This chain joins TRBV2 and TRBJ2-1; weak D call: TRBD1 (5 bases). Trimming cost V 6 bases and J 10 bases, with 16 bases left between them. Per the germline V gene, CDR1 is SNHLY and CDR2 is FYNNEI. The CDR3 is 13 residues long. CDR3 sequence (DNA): TGTGCCAGCAGCGATCGATCAGGGCCCGAGCAGTTCTTC. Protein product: CASSDRSGPEQFF.

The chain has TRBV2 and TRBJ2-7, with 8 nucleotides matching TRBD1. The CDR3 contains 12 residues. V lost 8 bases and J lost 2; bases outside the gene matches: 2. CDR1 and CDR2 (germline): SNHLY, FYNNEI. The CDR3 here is CASWTGTYEQYF. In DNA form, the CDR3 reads TGTGCCAGCTGGACAGGGACCTACGAGCAGTACTTC. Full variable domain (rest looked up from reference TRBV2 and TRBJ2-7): EPEVTQTPSHQVTQMGQEVILRCVPISNHLYFYWYRQILGQKVEFLVSFYNNEISEKSEIFDDQFSVERPDGSNFTLKIRSTKLEDSAMYFCASWTGTYEQYFGPGTRLTVT.

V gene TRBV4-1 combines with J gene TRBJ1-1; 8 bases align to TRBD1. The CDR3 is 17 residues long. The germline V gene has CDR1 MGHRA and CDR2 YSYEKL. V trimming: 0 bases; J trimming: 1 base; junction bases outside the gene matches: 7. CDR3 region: CASSQDPPGQANTEAFF. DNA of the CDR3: TGCGCCAGCAGCCAAGACCCTCCGGGACAGGCGAACACTGAAGCTTTCTTT.

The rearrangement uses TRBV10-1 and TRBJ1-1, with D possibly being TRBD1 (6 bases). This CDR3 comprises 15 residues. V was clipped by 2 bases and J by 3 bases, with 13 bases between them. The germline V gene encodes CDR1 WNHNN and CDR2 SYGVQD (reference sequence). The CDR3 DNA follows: TGCGCCAGCAGTGAGGCTACAGGGATGTACACTGAAGCTTTCTTT. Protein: CASSEATGMYTEAFF.

The CDR3, as DNA: TGTGCCACCAGCAGAGATCGGGGACAGGGGAATGAAAAACTGTTTTTT. Translated: CATSRDRGQGNEKLFF. This chain uses TRBV15 with TRBJ1-4; TRBD1 agrees at 10 bases. Germline CDR1 is LNHNV and CDR2 is YYDKDF (reference sequence). J was trimmed by 5 bases and V by 0 bases; bases with no gene match: 3. This CDR3 region has 16 residues.

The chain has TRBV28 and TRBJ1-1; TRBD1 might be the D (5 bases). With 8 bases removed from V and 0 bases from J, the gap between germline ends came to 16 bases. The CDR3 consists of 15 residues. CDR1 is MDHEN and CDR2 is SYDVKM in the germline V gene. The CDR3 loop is CASVSPGRMNTEAFF. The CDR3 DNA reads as TGTGCCAGCGTCTCCCCGGGACGGATGAACACTGAAGCTTTCTTT.

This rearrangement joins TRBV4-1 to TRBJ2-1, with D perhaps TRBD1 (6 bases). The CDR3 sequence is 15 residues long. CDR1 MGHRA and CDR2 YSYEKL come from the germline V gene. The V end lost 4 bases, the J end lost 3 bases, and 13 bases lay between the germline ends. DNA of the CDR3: TGCGCCAGCAGCCCGCAGGGGAATGGCTACAATGAGCAGTTCTTC. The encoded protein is CASSPQGNGYNEQFF.